This TCR beta chain was captured in a study of cytomegalovirus exposure and HLA in healthy donors. The CDR3 totals 16 residues. V trimming: 5 bases; J trimming: 4 bases; junction bases outside the gene matches: 9. Looked up from germline, CDR1 is MDHEN and CDR2 is SYDVKM. It was with 60 Vbeta and 13 Jbeta primers that the PCR ran. Sequenced by immunoSEQ multiplex PCR; TCRdb stores in-frame clones only, minus some. The sample includes about 96,000 clones, roughly 79% of them seen just once. Whole-study findings and limits: The analysis excluded some indistinguishable V segments, including TRBV6-2 and TRBV6-3.

On this clone: No antigen is known for it.

The sequenced sample consisted of PBMCs. The receptor comes from a female donor in good health and CMV-seropositive. The gene calls are TRBV28 and TRBJ1-2, with 11 bases identical to TRBD1. CDR3 nucleotides: TGTGCCAGCAGTCCGGGGGACAGGGGGACTTTCTATGGCTACACCTTC. Residues: CASSPGDRGTFYGYTF.